This TCR beta chain emerged from a study of identical twins. Germline assignment: CDR1 LGHDT and CDR2 YNNKEL (reference sequence). The CDR3 spans 17 residues. The trim removed 0 bases at V and 7 bases at J, leaving 11 bases unmatched. This clonotype was seen more than once but under ten times. MiXCR, run by TCRdb on the 5' RACE reads, gives a single entry per CDR3 protein. The repertoire consists of a few hundred thousand distinct CDR3 sequences, with 9.6% occurring once and the leading ten covering roughly 3.2%. The same specimen was also included in a second study, on yellow fever vaccine responses in identical twins.

The sequenced material came from PBMCs. The sequence derives from a woman between 18 and 30 years old in good health. V usage is TRBV3-1 and J usage is TRBJ2-2; TRBD2 agrees at 7 bases. The CDR3, as DNA: TGTGCCAGCAGCCAAGATCTTCAGCGGGGCCACAGCGGGGAGCTGTTTTTT. This translates into CASSQDLQRGHSGELFF.